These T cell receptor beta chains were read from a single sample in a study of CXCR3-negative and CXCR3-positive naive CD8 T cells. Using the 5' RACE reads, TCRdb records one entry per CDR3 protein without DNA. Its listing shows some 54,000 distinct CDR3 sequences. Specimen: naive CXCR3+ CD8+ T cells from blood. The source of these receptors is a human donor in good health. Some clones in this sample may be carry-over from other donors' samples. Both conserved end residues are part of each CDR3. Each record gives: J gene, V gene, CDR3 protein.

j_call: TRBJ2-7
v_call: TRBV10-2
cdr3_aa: CASSGTAESSYEQYF

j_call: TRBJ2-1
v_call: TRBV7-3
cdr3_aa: CASSLIGQSAYNEQFF

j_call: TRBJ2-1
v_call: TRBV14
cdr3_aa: CASSSTSGGFYNEQFF

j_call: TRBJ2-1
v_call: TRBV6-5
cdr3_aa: CASFLGPEAALNEQFF

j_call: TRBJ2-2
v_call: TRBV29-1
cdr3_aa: CSVLPSGGTGELFF

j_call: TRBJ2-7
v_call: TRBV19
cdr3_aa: CASSQVTGTYEQYF

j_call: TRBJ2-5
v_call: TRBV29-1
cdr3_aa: CSAEPPSGGPKETQYF

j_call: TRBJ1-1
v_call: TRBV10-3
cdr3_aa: CAISESLNTNTEAFF

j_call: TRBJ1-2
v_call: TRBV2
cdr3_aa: CASTAGGRSYTF

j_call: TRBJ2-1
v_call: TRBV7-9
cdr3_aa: CASSLETRGANEQFF

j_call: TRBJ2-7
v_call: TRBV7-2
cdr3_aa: CASSSWGGWNEQYF

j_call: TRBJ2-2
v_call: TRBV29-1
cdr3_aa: CSVVSTGELFF

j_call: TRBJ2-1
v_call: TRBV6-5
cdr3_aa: CASSYSIPSSYNEQFF

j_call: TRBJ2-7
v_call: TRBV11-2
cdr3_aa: CASSLATPEQYF

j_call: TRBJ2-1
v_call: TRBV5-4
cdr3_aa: CASPKGTSDEQFF

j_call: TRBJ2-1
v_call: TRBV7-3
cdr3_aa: CASSSGGGRNEQFF

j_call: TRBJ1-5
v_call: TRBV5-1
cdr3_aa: CASSVGPERNQPQHF

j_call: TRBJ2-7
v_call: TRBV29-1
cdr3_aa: CSVDGGGTTYEQYF

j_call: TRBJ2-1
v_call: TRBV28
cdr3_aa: CASSSNHPRTGTYNEQFF

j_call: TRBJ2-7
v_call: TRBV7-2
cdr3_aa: CASSSVGRTYEQYF

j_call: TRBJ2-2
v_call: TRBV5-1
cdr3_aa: CASSFRGNTGELFF

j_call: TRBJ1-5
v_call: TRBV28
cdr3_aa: CASSLRFSGARQPQHF

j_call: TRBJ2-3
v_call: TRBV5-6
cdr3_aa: CASSLSVAGPTDTQYF

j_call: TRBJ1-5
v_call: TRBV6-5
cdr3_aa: CASSYSGTDQPQHF

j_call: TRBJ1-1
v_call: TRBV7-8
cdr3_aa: CASSRMNTEAFF

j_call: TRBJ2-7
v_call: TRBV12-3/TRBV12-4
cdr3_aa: CASSSTGTFFYEQYF

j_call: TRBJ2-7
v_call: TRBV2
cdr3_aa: CASSEEGVEYYEQYF